A selection of T cell receptor beta chains follows, all from one sample in a study of CD8 T cells in Susac syndrome. One entry per CDR3 protein, called by TCRdb with MiXCR from the immunoSEQ multiplex PCR reads. Of about 94,000 distinct CDR3 sequences listed, roughly 94% were seen once; the top ten hold roughly 0.31%. The sequenced sample was CD4+ T cells from PBMCs. These receptors were collected from a human donor with Susac syndrome. The CDR3 runs from the conserved cysteine through the conserved F or W. A D gene is named only where the DNA matches it firmly.

CDR3nt	CDR3aa	d_gene	j_gene	v_gene
TGTGCCAGCAGCCCGCAGGGGTTCTCTGGGGCCAACGTCCTGACTTTC	CASSPQGFSGANVLTF	-	TRBJ2-6	TRBV7-3
TGTGCCAGCTCACCAGAAAGGGGGCACCACAATGAGCAGTTCTTC	CASSPERGHHNEQFF	TRBD1	TRBJ2-1	TRBV18
TGTGCCACCCAACTTCCGGGGACCTCCTACGAGCAGTACTTC	CATQLPGTSYEQYF	-	TRBJ2-7	TRBV28
TGTGCCAGCGGGATCCCAAGGGACGAGCAGTACTTC	CASGIPRDEQYF	-	TRBJ2-7	TRBV6-5
TGCAGTGCTACAGGACAGCGAGACGAAAAACTGTTTTTT	CSATGQRDEKLFF	-	TRBJ1-4	TRBV20-1
TGTGCCAGCAGCGTAGGATCATCCCTTGAAGCTTTCTTT	CASSVGSSLEAFF	-	TRBJ1-1	TRBV9
TGCAGTGCTCGGGTGGGGGGGGTGGCCTACGAGCAGTACTTC	CSARVGGVAYEQYF	TRBD2	TRBJ2-7	TRBV20-1
TGTGCCATCAGTGACCGGGACACCAATCAGCCCCAGCATTTT	CAISDRDTNQPQHF	-	TRBJ1-5	TRBV10-3
TGCAGTGCTCCGGGACAGCTGATGATAATTAGCAATCAGCCCCAGCATTTT	CSAPGQLMIISNQPQHF	TRBD1	TRBJ1-5	TRBV20-1
TGTGCCTGGACCGCGGACAGGGGCCCCAAAAACATTCAGTACTTC	CAWTADRGPKNIQYF	TRBD1	TRBJ2-4	TRBV30
TGTGCCAGCAGCACCTCCGAGACCCAGTACTTC	CASSTSETQYF	-	TRBJ2-5	TRBV5-6